This T cell receptor beta chain comes out of a study of T-cell memory formation after mild COVID-19. This clonotype was seen many times. No antigen is known for it. The CDR3 length is 15 residues. Looked up from germline, CDR1 is SGHRS and CDR2 is YFSETQ. Trimming removed 0 bases at V and 4 bases at J, with 14 bases between. TCRdb re-derived calls from the 5' RACE reads in MiXCR, one entry per CDR3 protein. The sample gives approximately 350,000 distinct CDR3 sequences, roughly 14% of which show up once; 20% to 25% is in the top ten. Study observations and caveats: Clones that got smaller from day 15 to 85 had even CD4/CD8, while clones growing later tipped toward CD4+.

Material: PBMCs or a T cell subset sorted from them (not recorded which). This clonotype was obtained from a man younger than 30 who had mild COVID-19 (a few samples of this study predate the infection). Cell type and time point are not known. The V and J genes are TRBV5-1 and TRBJ2-7; D unclear. DNA of the CDR3: TGCGCCAGCAGCTTGGCATGGACGGCCAGGTACGAGCAGTACTTC. This sequence encodes CASSLAWTARYEQYF.